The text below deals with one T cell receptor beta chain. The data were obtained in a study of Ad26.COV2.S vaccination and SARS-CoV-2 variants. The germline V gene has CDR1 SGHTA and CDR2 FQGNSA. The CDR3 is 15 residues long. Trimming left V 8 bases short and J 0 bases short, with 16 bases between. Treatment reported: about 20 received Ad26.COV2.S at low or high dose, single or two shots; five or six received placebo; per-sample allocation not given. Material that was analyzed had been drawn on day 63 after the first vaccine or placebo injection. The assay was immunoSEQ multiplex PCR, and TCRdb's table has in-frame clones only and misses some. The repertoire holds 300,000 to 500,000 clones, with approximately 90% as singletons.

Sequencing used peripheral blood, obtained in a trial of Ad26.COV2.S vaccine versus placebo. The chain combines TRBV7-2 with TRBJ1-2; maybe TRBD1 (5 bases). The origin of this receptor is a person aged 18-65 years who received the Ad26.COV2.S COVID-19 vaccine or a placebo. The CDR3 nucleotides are TGTGCCAGCCGAAAAATAGCAGGGACTAACTATGGCTACACCTTC. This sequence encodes CASRKIAGTNYGYTF.